This T cell receptor beta chain was recovered during a study of T cells after yellow fever vaccination. TCRdb redid the calling of the 5' RACE reads with MiXCR, one entry per CDR3 protein. The repertoire includes approximately 510,000 distinct CDR3 sequences, about a fifth of them detected once, and 15% to 20% sits in the top ten. Trimming took 2 bases from V and 4 from J, leaving 14 bases between them. Looked up from germline, CDR1 is MNHEY and CDR2 is SVGAGI. The CDR3 loop spans 16 amino acids. The sample was PBMCs, taken roughly 20 days after the first yellow fever vaccination. The rearrangement joins TRBV6-5 to TRBJ2-2; D possibly uses TRBD1 or TRBD2 (5 bases each). This clonotype originated in a young man who received the YFV17D yellow fever vaccine. CDR3 loop: CASSYEGTVRTGELFF. The CDR3 DNA follows: TGTGCCAGCAGTTACGAAGGGACCGTTCGCACCGGGGAGCTGTTTTTT.